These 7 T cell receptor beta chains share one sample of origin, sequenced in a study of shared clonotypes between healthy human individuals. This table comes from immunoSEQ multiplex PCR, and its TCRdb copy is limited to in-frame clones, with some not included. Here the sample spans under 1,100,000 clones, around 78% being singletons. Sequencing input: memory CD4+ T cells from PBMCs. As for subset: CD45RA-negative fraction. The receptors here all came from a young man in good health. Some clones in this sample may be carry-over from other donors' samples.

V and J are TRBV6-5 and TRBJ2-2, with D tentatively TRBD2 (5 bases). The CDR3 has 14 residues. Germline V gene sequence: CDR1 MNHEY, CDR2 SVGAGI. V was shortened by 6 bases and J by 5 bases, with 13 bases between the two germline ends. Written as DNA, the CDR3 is TGTGCCAGCAGATATGGTAGCGAAACCGGGGAGCTGTTTTTT. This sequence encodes CASRYGSETGELFF.

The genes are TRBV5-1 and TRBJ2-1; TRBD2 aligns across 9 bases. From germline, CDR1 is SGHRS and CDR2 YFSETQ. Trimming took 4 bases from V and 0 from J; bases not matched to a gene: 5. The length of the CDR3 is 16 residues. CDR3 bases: TGCGCCAGCAGCGTGTCTAGCGGGGACTCCTACAATGAGCAGTTCTTC. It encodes CASSVSSGDSYNEQFF.

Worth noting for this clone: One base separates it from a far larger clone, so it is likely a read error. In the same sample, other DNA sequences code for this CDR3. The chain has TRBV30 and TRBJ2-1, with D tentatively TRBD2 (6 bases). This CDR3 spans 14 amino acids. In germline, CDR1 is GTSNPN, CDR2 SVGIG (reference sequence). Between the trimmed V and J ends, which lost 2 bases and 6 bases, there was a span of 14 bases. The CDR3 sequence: CAWSNGLASNEQFF. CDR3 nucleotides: TGTGCCTGGAGTAACGGGCTAGCGAGCAATGAGCAGTTCTTC.

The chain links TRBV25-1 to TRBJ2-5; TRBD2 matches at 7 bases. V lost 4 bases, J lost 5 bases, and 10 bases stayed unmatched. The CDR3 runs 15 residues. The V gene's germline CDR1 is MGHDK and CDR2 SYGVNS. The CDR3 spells CASSAPGRRGETQYF. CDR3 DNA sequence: TGTGCCAGCAGTGCACCGGGACGGCGGGGGGAGACCCAGTACTTC.

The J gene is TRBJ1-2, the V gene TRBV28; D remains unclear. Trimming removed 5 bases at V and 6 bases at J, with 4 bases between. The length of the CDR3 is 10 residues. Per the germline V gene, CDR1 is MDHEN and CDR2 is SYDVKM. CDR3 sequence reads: CASSGNGYTF. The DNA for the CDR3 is TGTGCCAGCAGTGGGAATGGCTACACCTTC.

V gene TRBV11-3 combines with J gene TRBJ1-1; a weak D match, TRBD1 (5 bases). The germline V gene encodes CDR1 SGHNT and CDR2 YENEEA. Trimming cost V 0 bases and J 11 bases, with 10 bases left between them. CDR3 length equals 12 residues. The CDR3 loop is CASSLDQGMAFF. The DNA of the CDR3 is TGTGCCAGCAGCTTAGATCAGGGAATGGCTTTCTTT.

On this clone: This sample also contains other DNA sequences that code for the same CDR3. In DNA form, the CDR3 reads TGTGCCAGCAGACTCTACGAGCAGTACTTC. It encodes CASRLYEQYF. The genes are TRBV2 and TRBJ2-5; D unclear. The J call may be faulty, since TRBJ2-7 better matches the DNA end. The germline V gene encodes CDR1 SNHLY and CDR2 FYNNEI. The CDR3 has 10 residues.